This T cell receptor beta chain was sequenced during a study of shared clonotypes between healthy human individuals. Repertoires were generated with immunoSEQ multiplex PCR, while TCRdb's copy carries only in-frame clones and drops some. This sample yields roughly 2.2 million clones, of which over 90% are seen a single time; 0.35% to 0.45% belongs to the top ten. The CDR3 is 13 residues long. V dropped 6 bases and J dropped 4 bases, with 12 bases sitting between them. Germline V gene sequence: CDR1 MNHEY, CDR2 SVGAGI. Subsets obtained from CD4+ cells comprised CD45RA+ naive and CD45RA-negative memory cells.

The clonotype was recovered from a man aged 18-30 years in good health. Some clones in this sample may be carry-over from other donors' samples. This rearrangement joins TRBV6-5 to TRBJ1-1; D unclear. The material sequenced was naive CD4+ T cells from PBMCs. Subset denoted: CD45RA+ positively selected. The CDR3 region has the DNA TGTGCCAGCAGGGCGGCCCGGGTCACTGAAGCTTTCTTT. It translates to CASRAARVTEAFF.